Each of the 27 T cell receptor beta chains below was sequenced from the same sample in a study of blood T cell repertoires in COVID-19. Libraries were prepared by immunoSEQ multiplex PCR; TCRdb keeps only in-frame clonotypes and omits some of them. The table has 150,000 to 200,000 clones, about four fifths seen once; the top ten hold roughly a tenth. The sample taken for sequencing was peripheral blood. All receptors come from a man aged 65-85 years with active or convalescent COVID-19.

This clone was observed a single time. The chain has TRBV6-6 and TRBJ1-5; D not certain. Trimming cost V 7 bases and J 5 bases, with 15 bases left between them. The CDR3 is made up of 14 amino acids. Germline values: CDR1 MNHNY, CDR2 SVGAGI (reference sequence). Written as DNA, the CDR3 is TGTGCCAGCAACCGCGGGCCCCGCGATCAGCCCCAGCATTTT. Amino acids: CASNRGPRDQPQHF.

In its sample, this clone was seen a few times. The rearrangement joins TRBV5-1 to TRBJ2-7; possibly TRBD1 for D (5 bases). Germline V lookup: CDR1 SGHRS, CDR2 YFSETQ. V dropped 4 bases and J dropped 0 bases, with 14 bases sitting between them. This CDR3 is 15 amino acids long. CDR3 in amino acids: CASSPDTPSSYEQYF. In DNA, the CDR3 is TGCGCCAGCAGCCCGGACACCCCCAGCTCCTACGAGCAGTACTTC. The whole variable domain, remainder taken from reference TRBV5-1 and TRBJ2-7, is KAGVTQTPRYLIKTRGQQVTLSCSPISGHRSVSWYQQTPGQGLQFLFEYFSETQRNKGNFPGRFSGRQFSNSRSEMNVSTLELGDSALYLCASSPDTPSSYEQYFGPGTRLTVT.

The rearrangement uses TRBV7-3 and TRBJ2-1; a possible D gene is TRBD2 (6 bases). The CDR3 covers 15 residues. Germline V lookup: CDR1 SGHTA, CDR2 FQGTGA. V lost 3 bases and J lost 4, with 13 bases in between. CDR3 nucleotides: TGTGCCAGCAGCTTTAGCGGAGGATTGTACAATGAGCAGTTCTTC. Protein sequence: CASSFSGGLYNEQFF.

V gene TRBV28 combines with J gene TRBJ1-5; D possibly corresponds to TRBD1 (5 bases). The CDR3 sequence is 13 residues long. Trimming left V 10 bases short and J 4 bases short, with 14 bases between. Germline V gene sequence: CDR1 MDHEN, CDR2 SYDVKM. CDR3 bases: TGTGCCACCACGGGGGGGGGAAATCAGCCCCAGCATTTT. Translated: CATTGGGNQPQHF.

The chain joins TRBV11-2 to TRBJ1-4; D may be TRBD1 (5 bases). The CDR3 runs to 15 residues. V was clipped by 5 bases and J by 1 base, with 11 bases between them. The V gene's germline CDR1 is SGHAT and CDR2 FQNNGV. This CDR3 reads CASSPSGITNEKLFF. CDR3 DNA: TGTGCCAGCAGCCCCTCAGGGATAACTAATGAAAAACTGTTTTTT.

In DNA, the CDR3 is TGTGCCAGCAGCCTGCTGATAAGACTTACCGCAGTCGAGCAGTACTTC. Amino acid sequence: CASSLLIRLTAVEQYF. This chain connects TRBV5-5 to TRBJ2-7; no definite D call. V lost 4 bases and J 6 bases, leaving 23 bases between the germline ends. Germline CDR1 reads SGHKS; CDR2 reads YYEKEE (reference sequence). The CDR3 runs 16 residues. Combining the CDR3 with reference TRBV5-5 and TRBJ2-7 gives the whole variable domain DAGVTQSPTHLIKTRGQQVTLRCSPISGHKSVSWYQQVLGQGPQFIFQYYEKEERGRGNFPDRFSARQFPNYSSELNVNALLLGDSALYLCASSLLIRLTAVEQYFGPGTRLTVT.

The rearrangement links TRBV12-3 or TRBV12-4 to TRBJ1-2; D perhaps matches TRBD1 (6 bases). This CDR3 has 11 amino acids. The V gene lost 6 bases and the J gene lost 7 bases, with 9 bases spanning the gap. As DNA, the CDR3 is TGTGCCAGCAGCCACAGGGTTGGCTACACCTTC. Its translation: CASSHRVGYTF.

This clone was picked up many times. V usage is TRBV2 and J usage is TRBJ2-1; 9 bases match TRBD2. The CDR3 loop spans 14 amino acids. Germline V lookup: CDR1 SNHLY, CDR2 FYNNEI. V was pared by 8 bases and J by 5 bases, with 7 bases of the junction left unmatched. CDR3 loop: CASQGLAQDNEQFF. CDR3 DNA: TGTGCCAGCCAAGGACTAGCGCAGGACAATGAGCAGTTCTTC.

The CDR3 DNA sequence: TGTGCCATCAGTGCGGCACAGATGAACACCGGGGAGCTGTTTTTT. It specifies CAISAAQMNTGELFF. The rearrangement uses TRBV10-3 and TRBJ2-2; no clear D gene. The CDR3 is made up of 15 amino acids. The V and J ends lost 4 bases and 1 base respectively, with 10 bases between them. CDR1 and CDR2 (germline): ENHRY, SYGVKD.

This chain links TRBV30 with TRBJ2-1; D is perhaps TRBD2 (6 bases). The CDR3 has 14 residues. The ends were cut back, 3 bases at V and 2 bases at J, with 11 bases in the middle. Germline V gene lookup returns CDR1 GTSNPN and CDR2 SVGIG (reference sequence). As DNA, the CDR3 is TGTGCCTGGAGCAAGGGACTTACCTACAATGAGCAGTTCTTC. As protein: CAWSKGLTYNEQFF.

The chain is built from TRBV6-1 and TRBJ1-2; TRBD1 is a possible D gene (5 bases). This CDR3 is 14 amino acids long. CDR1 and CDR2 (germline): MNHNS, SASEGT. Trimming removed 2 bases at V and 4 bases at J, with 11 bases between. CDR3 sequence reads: CASSEPRAIYGYTF. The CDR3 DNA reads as TGTGCCAGCAGTGAACCCAGGGCCATCTATGGCTACACCTTC.

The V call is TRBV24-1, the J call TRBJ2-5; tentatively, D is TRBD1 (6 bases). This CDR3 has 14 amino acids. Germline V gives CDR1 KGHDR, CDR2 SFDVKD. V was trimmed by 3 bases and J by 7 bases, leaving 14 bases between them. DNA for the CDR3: TGTGCCACCAGTGATGGTGGGGGCCGGGGGACCCAGTACTTC. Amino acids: CATSDGGGRGTQYF.

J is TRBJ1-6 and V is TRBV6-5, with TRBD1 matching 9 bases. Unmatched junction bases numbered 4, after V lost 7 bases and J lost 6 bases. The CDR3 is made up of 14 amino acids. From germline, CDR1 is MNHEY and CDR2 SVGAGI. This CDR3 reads CASTKDRGNSPLHF. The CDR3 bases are TGTGCCAGCACCAAGGACAGGGGTAATTCACCCCTCCACTTT.

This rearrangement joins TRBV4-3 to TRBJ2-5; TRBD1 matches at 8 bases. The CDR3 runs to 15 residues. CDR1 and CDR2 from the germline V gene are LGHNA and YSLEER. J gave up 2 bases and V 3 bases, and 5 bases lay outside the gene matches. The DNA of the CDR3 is TGCGCCAGCAGCCAGTCCGGGACAGGTCAAGAGACCCAGTACTTC. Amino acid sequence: CASSQSGTGQETQYF.

CDR3 protein: CSASEGAGANVLTF. The DNA for the CDR3 is TGCAGCGCTTCTGAAGGGGCCGGGGCCAACGTCCTGACTTTC. The chain joins TRBV29-1 to TRBJ2-6; tentatively, D is TRBD1 (5 bases). CDR3 length: 14 residues. Germline-derived CDR1 and CDR2 are SQVTM and ANQGSEA. The V and J ends lost 7 bases and 4 bases respectively, with 14 bases between them.

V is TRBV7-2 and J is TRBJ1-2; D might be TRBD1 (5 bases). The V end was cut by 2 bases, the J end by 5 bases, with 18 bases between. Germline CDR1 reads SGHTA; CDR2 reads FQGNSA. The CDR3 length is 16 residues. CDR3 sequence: CASSLPSLQGRYGYTF. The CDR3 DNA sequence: TGTGCCAGCAGCTTACCGAGCCTCCAGGGCCGATATGGCTACACCTTC.

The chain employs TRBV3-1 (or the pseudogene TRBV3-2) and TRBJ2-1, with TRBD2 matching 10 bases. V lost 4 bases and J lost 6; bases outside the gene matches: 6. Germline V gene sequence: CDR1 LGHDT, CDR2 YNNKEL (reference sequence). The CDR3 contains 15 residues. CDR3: CASSPGASGSNEQFF. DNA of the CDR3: TGTGCCAGCAGCCCTGGGGCTAGCGGGAGCAATGAGCAGTTCTTC.

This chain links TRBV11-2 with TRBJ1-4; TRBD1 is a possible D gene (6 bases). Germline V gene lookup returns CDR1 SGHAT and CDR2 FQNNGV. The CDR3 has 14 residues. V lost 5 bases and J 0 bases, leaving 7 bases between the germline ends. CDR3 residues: CASSGQSTNEKLFF. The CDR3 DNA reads TGTGCCAGCAGCGGACAGTCAACTAATGAAAAACTGTTTTTT.

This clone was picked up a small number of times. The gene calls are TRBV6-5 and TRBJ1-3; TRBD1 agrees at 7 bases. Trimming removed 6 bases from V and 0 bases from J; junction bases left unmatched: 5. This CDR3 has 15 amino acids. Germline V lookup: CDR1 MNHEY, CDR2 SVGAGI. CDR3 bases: TGTGCCAGCAGACAGGGGATACGCTCTGGAAACACCATATATTTT. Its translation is CASRQGIRSGNTIYF.

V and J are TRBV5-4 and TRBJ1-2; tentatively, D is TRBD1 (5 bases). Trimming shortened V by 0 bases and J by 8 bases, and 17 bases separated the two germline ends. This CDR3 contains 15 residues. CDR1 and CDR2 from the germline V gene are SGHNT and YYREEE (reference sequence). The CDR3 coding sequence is TGTGCCAGCAGCTTGGGGTGGGGCGTGGAAGGCGGCTACACCTTC. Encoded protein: CASSLGWGVEGGYTF.

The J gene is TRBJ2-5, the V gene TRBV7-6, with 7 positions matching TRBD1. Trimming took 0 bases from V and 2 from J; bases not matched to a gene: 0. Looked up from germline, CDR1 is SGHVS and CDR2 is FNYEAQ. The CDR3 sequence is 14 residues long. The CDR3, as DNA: TGTGCCAGCAGCTTAGCGGGACAGCAAGAGACCCAGTACTTC. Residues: CASSLAGQQETQYF.

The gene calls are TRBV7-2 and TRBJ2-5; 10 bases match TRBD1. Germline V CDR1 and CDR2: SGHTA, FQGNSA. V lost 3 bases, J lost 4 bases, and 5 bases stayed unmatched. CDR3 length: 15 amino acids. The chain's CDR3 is CASSFPDRGRETQYF. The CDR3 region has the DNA TGTGCCAGCAGCTTTCCAGACAGGGGGCGAGAGACCCAGTACTTC.

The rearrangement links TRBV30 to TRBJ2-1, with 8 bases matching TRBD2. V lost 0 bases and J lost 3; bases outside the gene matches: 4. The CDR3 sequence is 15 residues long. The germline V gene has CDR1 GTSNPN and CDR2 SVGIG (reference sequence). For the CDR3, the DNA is TGTGCCTGGAGTGTACCCAGCGGGAGCTACAATGAGCAGTTCTTC. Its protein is CAWSVPSGSYNEQFF.

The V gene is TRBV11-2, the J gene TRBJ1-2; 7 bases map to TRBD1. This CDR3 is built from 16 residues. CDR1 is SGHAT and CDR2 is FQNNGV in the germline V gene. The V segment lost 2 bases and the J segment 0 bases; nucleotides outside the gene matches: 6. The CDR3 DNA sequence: TGTGCCAGCAGCTTATACAGGGGAATAGCTAACTATGGCTACACCTTC. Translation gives CASSLYRGIANYGYTF. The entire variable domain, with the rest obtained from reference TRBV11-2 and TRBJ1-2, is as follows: EAGVAQSPRYKIIEKRQSVAFWCNPISGHATLYWYQQILGQGPKLLIQFQNNGVVDDSQLPKDRFSAERLKGVDSTLKIQPAKLEDSAVYLCASSLYRGIANYGYTFGSGTRLTVV.

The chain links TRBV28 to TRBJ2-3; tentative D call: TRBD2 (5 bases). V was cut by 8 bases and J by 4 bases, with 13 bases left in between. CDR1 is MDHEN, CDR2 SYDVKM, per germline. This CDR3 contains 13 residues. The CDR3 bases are TGTGCCAGCTACGCCCCGGGGTCAGATACGCAGTATTTT. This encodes CASYAPGSDTQYF.

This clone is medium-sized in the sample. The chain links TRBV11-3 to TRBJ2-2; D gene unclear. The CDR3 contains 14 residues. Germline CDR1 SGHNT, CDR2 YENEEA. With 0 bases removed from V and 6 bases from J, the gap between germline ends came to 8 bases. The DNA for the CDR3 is TGTGCCAGCAGCTTAGATCGAGGAGCCGGGGAGCTGTTTTTT. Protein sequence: CASSLDRGAGELFF.

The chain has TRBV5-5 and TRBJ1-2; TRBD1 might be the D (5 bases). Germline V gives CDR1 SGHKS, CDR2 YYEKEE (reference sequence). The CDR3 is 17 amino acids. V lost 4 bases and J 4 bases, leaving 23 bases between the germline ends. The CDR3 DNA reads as TGTGCCAGCAGCCTACGGGACTCCAGATCGGGGGGCTATGGCTACACCTTC. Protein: CASSLRDSRSGGYGYTF. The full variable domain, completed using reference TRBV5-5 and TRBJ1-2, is DAGVTQSPTHLIKTRGQQVTLRCSPISGHKSVSWYQQVLGQGPQFIFQYYEKEERGRGNFPDRFSARQFPNYSSELNVNALLLGDSALYLCASSLRDSRSGGYGYTFGSGTRLTVV.